This T cell receptor (beta chain) derives from a study of blood T cells in healthy people across ages (dated by TCRdb to the mid-2010s). As for the study more broadly: Template switching captured roughly one uniquely barcoded TCR beta cDNA molecule per two T cells in model experiments. Age-related changes in TCR beta repertoire diversity were measured in the study by deep sequencing normalized with unique cDNA molecular identifiers. Two additional independent replicas of 1 million unique cDNA reads from the same blood draw were analyzed for two donors (one aged 18 to 30 and one aged 80 or older). The donors were divided into four age groups: young (average around 15 years), middle-aged (about 41), aged (approximately 62) and long-lived (around 87). Donors of different ages were randomly distributed across sequencing lanes to avoid experimental bias.

To prepare the library, 5' RACE was applied. The second PCR ran for about 7 to 11 cycles and used a J-beta primer mix along with a sample-barcoded 5' primer. A template-switch 5' adaptor carrying 12 random nucleotides introduced a unique molecular identifier onto each TCR beta cDNA molecule. Each sample yielded at least 3 million CDR3-containing paired-end reads. First-strand cDNA was synthesized from all RNA with the Mint cDNA synthesis kit, primed by a TRBC-specific oligonucleotide. After uracil-DNA glycosylase treatment, a first 18-cycle PCR used universal primers M1SS and BC2_uni_R on all cDNA. The study's own analysis went as follows. For normalization, 1 million high-quality reads, each with a distinct molecular identifier, were randomly selected from each sample. Instead of being binned into consensus sequences, reads with shared molecular identifiers were discarded. MiTCR, set to a Q25 quality threshold and the strictest error-elimination algorithm, was used for CDR3 identification, clonotype clustering and error correction. Lower-bound total TCR beta diversity was estimated with a nonparametric unseen species model using Euler transformation. Using fastp trimming at Q25 and MiXCR clonotype assembly, TCRdb reanalyzed the public sequencing data and kept in-frame beta chains. Each CDR3 protein appears once, grouped with its most common genes and DNA. The V and J calls here are based on TCRdb, not the publication. Across this sample there are around 1,800,000 distinct CDR3 sequences, with approximately 40% seen only once. Clones ranked in the top ten supply 23% of the sample.

The paper as a whole reports these results and caveats: Estimates of total diversity based on one million sequenced T cells were regarded as lower bounds and as underestimates. Compared with the aged group, the long-lived group had more naive CD4+ T cells, fewer expanded clones and increased TCR diversity, suggesting age selection. The percentage of naive T cells measured by flow cytometry correlated strongly with observed TCR beta diversity. Because donor CMV infection status was unknown, age-related changes in expanded clonotypes were potentially confounded. As age increased, observed TCR beta diversity per million T cells dropped in a roughly linear way, and a significant reduction was already evident by age approximately 40. Bulk unsorted PBMC profiling prevented conclusive comparison of naive and antigen-experienced compartments.

The donors were under 40 Caucasian individuals from Russia, aged about 6 to 95 years, who were systemically healthy. Ten milliliters of peripheral blood were drawn from each donor into EDTA-treated Vacutainer tubes. Ficoll-Paque density-gradient centrifugation was used to isolate PBMCs, with at least 7 million per sample. Trizol reagent was used to extract total RNA from PBMCs, with at least 6 micrograms per sample. Naive CD45RAhigh/CD27high T cell percentages were measured by flow cytometry on a PBMC aliquot from every donor. As for this clonotype: Its specific antigen is unknown. The sample holds no much larger clone one base away, and base qualities are not on file.

For CDR1 and CDR2, the germline V gene (reference sequence) lists MNHNY and SVGAGI. CDR3 length: 16 amino acids, cysteine to phenylalanine. Only CDR3 DNA remains: 48 bases, in frame from the first base. V is cut back by 0 bases and J by 1 base, with 6 bases in the junction unmatched. The sample comprised blood. The source is a human donor in good health. Recombination joined TRBV6-6 with TRBJ2-7; 7 junctional bases match TRBD1. CDR3 reads: CASSYSRDSGSYEQYF. The DNA is as follows: TGTGCCAGCAGTTACTCCAGGGACAGTGGTTCCTACGAGCAGTACTTC.